This note documents a single TCR beta chain sequence. What it recognizes is unknown. These data are taken from a study of pediatric ulcerative colitis. Study-wide findings and caveats: Blood-derived T cells may be present in rectal pinch biopsies. Compared with controls, ulcerative colitis showed greater blood-rectum clone sharing. No controls had the two rectal clonotypes shared by ulcerative colitis patients.

Only in-frame clones appear in the TCRdb table, and some are missing; sequencing was by immunoSEQ multiplex PCR. The profile covers 44,000 or so clones, with roughly 79% appearing a single time and over 3% taken by the ten largest. The V gene's germline CDR1 is SGHTS and CDR2 YDEGEE. This CDR3 spans 16 amino acids. Trimming removed 0 bases at V and 5 bases at J, with 14 bases between. Rectal tissue came from one to two pinch biopsies taken at colonoscopy. This clonotype originated in a girl aged 5-17 years with moderate ulcerative colitis. The sample was gut tissue. The chain is built from TRBV5-8 and TRBJ1-4; TRBD1 is a possible D gene (5 bases). The CDR3 is CASSLGRAAYNEKLFF. Written as DNA, the CDR3 is TGTGCCAGCAGCTTGGGCAGGGCCGCTTACAATGAAAAACTGTTTTTT.